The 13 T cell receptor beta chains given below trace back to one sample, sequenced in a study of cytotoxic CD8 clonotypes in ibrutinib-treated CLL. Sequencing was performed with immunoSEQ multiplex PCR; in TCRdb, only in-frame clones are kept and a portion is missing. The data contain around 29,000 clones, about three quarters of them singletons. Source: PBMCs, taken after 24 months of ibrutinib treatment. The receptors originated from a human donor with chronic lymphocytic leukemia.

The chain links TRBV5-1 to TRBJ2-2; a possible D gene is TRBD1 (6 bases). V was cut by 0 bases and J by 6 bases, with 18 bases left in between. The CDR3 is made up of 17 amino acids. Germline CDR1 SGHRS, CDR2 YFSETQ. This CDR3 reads CASSLAPSNRDAGELFF. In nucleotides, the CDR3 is TGCGCCAGCAGCTTGGCCCCCTCAAACAGGGACGCCGGGGAGCTGTTTTTT. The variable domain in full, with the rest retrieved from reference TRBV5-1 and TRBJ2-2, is KAGVTQTPRYLIKTRGQQVTLSCSPISGHRSVSWYQQTPGQGLQFLFEYFSETQRNKGNFPGRFSGRQFSNSRSEMNVSTLELGDSALYLCASSLAPSNRDAGELFFGEGSRLTVL.

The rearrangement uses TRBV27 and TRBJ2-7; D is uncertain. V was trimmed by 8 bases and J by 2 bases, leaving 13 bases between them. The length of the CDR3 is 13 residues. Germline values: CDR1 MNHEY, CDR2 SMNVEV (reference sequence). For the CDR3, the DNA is TGTGCCAGCGGCCCCCAAAGGGCCTACGAGCAGTACTTC. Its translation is CASGPQRAYEQYF.

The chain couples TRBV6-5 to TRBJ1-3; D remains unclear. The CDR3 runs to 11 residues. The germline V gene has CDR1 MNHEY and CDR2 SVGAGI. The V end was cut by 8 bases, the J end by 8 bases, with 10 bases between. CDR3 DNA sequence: TGTGCCAGCCGTGAGGGTGACACCATATATTTT. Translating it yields CASREGDTIYF.

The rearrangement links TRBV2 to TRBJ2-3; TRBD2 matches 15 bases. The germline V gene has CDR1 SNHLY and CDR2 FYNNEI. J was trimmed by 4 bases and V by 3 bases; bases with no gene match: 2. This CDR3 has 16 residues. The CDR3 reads CASSEGLAGGADTQYF. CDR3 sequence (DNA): TGTGCCAGCAGTGAGGGACTAGCGGGGGGAGCAGATACGCAGTATTTT.

The CDR3 reads CASSTSGGSGELFF. DNA for the CDR3: TGTGCCAGTAGTACTAGCGGGGGGTCCGGGGAGCTGTTTTTT. The chain links TRBV19 to TRBJ2-2, with 11 bases aligning to TRBD2. The CDR3 is 14 amino acids. Germline lookup yields CDR1 LNHDA and CDR2 SQIVND (reference sequence). Trimming cost V 4 bases and J 6 bases; bases outside gene matches: 1.

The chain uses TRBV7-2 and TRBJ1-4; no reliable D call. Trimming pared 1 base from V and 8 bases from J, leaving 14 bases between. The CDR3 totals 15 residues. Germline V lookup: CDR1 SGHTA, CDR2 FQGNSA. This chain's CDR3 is CASSLVGGRGEKLFF. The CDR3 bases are TGTGCCAGCAGCTTAGTGGGTGGGAGAGGGGAAAAACTGTTTTTT.

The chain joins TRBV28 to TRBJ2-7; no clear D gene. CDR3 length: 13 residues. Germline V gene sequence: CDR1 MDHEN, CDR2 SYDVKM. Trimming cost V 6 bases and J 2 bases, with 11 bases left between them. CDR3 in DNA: TGTGCCAGCAGGACGGGCAACCCCTACGAGCAGTACTTC. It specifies CASRTGNPYEQYF.

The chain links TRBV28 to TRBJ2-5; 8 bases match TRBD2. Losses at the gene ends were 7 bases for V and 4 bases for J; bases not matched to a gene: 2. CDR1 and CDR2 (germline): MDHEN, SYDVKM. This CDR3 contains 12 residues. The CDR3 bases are TGTGCCAGCAACCGGGGGGGAGAGACCCAGTACTTC. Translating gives CASNRGGETQYF.

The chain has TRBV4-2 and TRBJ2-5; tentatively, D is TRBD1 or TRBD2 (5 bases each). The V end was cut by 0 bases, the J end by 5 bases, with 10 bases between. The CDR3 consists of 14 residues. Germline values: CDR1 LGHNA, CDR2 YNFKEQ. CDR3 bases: TGTGCCAGCAGCCAAGATCAGGGACGGGAGACCCAGTACTTC. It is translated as CASSQDQGRETQYF.

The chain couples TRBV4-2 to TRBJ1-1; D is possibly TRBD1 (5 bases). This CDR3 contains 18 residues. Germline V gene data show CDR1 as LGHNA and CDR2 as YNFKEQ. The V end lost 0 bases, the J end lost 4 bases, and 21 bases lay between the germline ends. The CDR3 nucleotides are TGTGCCAGCAGCCAAGATGGGGGACTGTGGGGTACTCGCACTGAAGCTTTCTTT. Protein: CASSQDGGLWGTRTEAFF.

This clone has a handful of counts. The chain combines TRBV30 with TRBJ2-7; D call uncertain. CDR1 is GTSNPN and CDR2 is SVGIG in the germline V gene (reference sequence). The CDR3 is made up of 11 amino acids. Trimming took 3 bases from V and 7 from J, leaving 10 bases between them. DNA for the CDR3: TGTGCCTGGAGCGACAAGTGGGAGCAGTACTTC. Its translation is CAWSDKWEQYF.

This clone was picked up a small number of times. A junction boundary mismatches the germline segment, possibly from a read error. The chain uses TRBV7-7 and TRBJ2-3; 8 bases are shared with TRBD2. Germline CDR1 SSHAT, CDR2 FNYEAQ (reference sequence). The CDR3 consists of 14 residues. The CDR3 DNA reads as TGTGCTAGCAGCTTATCGGGGGGGGCAGATACGCAGTATTTT. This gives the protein CASSLSGGADTQYF.

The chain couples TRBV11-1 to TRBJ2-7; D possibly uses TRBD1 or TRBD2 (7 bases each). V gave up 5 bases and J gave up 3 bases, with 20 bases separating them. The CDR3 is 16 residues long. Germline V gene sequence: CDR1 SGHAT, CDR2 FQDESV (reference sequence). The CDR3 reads CASSPPGGAALYEQYF. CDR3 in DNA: TGTGCCAGCAGCCCCCCAGGGGGGGCGGCCCTCTACGAGCAGTACTTC.